Below are 18 T cell receptor beta chains sequenced from a single sample in a study of cytomegalovirus exposure and HLA in healthy donors. PCR amplification relied on 60 Vbeta primers (plus 13 Jbeta primers). Here immunoSEQ multiplex PCR was the method, and the copy in TCRdb shows in-frame clones only, minus some. In the table there are 90,000 to 130,000 clones, more than 65% of which are singletons. The material sequenced was PBMCs. The origin of the receptors is a man in his thirties or forties in good health and CMV-seropositive.

J is TRBJ1-6 and V is TRBV13; weak D call: TRBD1 (6 bases). Germline values: CDR1 PRHDT, CDR2 FYEKMQ (reference sequence). The CDR3 loop spans 19 amino acids. V shed 8 bases and J shed 0 bases, with 23 bases lying between them. The CDR3 is CASGLGAFPGNSYNSPLHF. CDR3 in DNA: TGTGCCAGCGGCCTGGGGGCCTTCCCGGGCAACTCCTATAATTCACCCCTCCACTTT.

This sequence joins TRBV7-6 and TRBJ1-4; TRBD1 agrees at 9 bases. Trimming cost V 2 bases and J 7 bases; bases outside gene matches: 5. This CDR3 contains 15 residues. Germline lookup yields CDR1 SGHVS and CDR2 FNYEAQ. The CDR3 region is CASSLTGTGTEKLFF. The CDR3 DNA reads as TGTGCCAGCAGCTTAACCGGGACAGGGACTGAAAAACTGTTTTTT. Complete variable domain (other parts from reference TRBV7-6 and TRBJ1-4): GAGVSQSPRYKVTKRGQDVALRCDPISGHVSLYWYRQALGQGPEFLTYFNYEAQQDKSGLPNDRFSAERPEGSISTLTIQRTEQRDSAMYRCASSLTGTGTEKLFFGSGTQLSVL.

This clone was recorded once. V gene TRBV2 combines with J gene TRBJ2-7; 8 bases align to TRBD1. Germline V lookup: CDR1 SNHLY, CDR2 FYNNEI. With V trimmed by 5 bases and J by 4 bases, 10 bases remained unmatched. CDR3 size: 15 residues. Here the CDR3 reads CASSPGTGPFYEQYF. DNA for the CDR3: TGTGCCAGCAGTCCCGGGACAGGCCCTTTTTACGAGCAGTACTTC.

This clone was seen a handful of times. The chain employs TRBV6-5 and TRBJ2-7, with 11 bases that match TRBD1. Germline CDR1 and CDR2: MNHEY and SVGAGI. The CDR3 sequence is 15 residues long. Unmatched junction bases numbered 4, after V lost 2 bases and J lost 4 bases. This CDR3 reads CASSYDGQGAYEQYF. In nucleotides, the CDR3 is TGTGCCAGCAGTTACGACGGACAGGGGGCGTACGAGCAGTACTTC.

The V and J genes are TRBV9 and TRBJ1-1, with 9 bases that match TRBD1. V dropped 0 bases and J dropped 1; count of bases not matched to a gene: 10. This CDR3 is built from 18 residues. From germline, CDR1 is SGDLS and CDR2 YYNGEE. The CDR3 protein is CASSVVGTGTLANTEAFF. The DNA for the CDR3 is TGTGCCAGCAGCGTAGTAGGGACAGGGACGCTTGCGAACACTGAAGCTTTCTTT.

In nucleotides, the CDR3 is TGTGCCAGCAGCGGGGGGGTTCTAAGCACAGATACGCAGTATTTT. This codes for CASSGGVLSTDTQYF. The chain carries TRBV9 and TRBJ2-3, with D perhaps matching TRBD2 (6 bases). The V end lost 3 bases, the J end lost 0 bases, and 11 bases lay between the germline ends. Germline V gives CDR1 SGDLS, CDR2 YYNGEE. This CDR3 is built from 15 residues.

The V call is TRBV6-5, the J call TRBJ1-5; D unclear. This CDR3 spans 13 amino acids. The V gene lost 0 bases and the J gene lost 3 bases, with 3 bases spanning the gap. Germline CDR1 and CDR2: MNHEY and SVGAGI. CDR3: CASSYSYNQPQHF. In DNA form, the CDR3 reads TGTGCCAGCAGTTACTCATACAATCAGCCCCAGCATTTT.

The rearrangement uses TRBV11-2 and TRBJ2-7, with TRBD1 as a possible D gene (6 bases). The CDR3 sequence is 14 residues long. Germline V gene sequence: CDR1 SGHAT, CDR2 FQNNGV. V lost 0 bases to trimming and J lost 7 bases, with 13 bases between them. CDR3 sequence: CASSLDLGAEEQYF. Written as DNA, the CDR3 is TGTGCCAGCAGCTTAGATTTGGGGGCTGAAGAGCAGTACTTC.

The chain employs TRBV6-4 and TRBJ2-1, with TRBD1 matching over 12 bases. After removal of 2 bases from V and 15 bases from J, the junction contained 8 bases not matched to a gene. The germline V gene encodes CDR1 MRHNA and CDR2 SNTAGT. CDR3 length: 14 residues. CDR3 region: CASSDGTGGLGTFF. CDR3 DNA: TGTGCCAGCAGTGACGGGACAGGGGGCCTTGGGACGTTCTTC.

V usage is TRBV28 and J usage is TRBJ1-4; a possible D gene is TRBD1 (5 bases). The CDR3 has 14 residues. Germline CDR1 is MDHEN and CDR2 is SYDVKM. V lost 2 bases, J lost 7 bases, and 11 bases lay in between. The chain's CDR3 is CASSLMGGGEKLFF. The CDR3 nucleotides are TGTGCCAGCAGTTTAATGGGGGGTGGTGAAAAACTGTTTTTT.

This clone was picked up a small number of times. J is TRBJ1-4 and V is TRBV2, with D tentatively TRBD1 (5 bases). The V gene lost 4 bases and the J gene lost 3 bases, with 15 bases spanning the gap. Germline lookup yields CDR1 SNHLY and CDR2 FYNNEI. The CDR3 spans 16 residues. The CDR3 sequence: CASSGAGSRANEKLFF. The CDR3 nucleotides are TGTGCCAGCAGTGGGGCAGGCTCCAGGGCTAATGAAAAACTGTTTTTT.

The chain links TRBV11-2 to TRBJ1-2; no clear D gene. The CDR3 is made up of 14 amino acids. Germline CDR1 is SGHAT and CDR2 is FQNNGV. The V and J ends lost 1 base and 2 bases respectively, with 8 bases between them. The CDR3, as DNA: TGTGCCAGCAGCTTAGGGGCGGGGAACTATGGCTACACCTTC. This translates into CASSLGAGNYGYTF. The full variable domain, in which reference TRBV11-2 and TRBJ1-2 provide the parts outside the CDR3, is EAGVAQSPRYKIIEKRQSVAFWCNPISGHATLYWYQQILGQGPKLLIQFQNNGVVDDSQLPKDRFSAERLKGVDSTLKIQPAKLEDSAVYLCASSLGAGNYGYTFGSGTRLTVV.

This chain connects TRBV7-2 to TRBJ1-3, with a possible D match to TRBD1 (5 bases). Germline CDR1 is SGHTA and CDR2 is FQGNSA. This CDR3 is 14 amino acids long. Between the trimmed V and J ends, which lost 2 bases and 3 bases, there was a span of 8 bases. The CDR3 region has the DNA TGTGCCAGCAGCTTACCGGGGGATGGAAACACCATATATTTT. It codes for CASSLPGDGNTIYF.

V is TRBV7-9 and J is TRBJ1-6; tentative D call: TRBD1 (5 bases). Germline V lookup: CDR1 SEHNR, CDR2 FQNEAQ (reference sequence). The CDR3 sequence is 17 residues long. The V and J ends lost 1 base and 7 bases respectively, with 17 bases between them. In nucleotides, the CDR3 is TGTGCCAGCAGCTTAGGCGTAGGCGTGGGGGGGAATTCACCCCTCCACTTT. Its translation: CASSLGVGVGGNSPLHF.

The chain carries TRBV7-2 and TRBJ2-5; 8 bases agree with TRBD1. V trimming: 2 bases; J trimming: 7 bases; junction bases outside the gene matches: 3. The CDR3 spans 13 residues. In germline, CDR1 is SGHTA, CDR2 FQGNSA. CDR3 loop: CASSLQGAPTQYF. The CDR3 DNA sequence: TGTGCCAGCAGCTTACAGGGGGCGCCGACCCAGTACTTC.

The table lists this clone with a few counts. The chain couples TRBV6-4 to TRBJ2-3, with TRBD2 identical over 10 bases. With V trimmed by 8 bases and J by 1 base, 6 bases remained unmatched. CDR1 and CDR2 from the germline V gene are MRHNA and SNTAGT. The CDR3 is 15 residues long. This CDR3 is CASSRTSGGTDTQYF. The CDR3 nucleotides read TGTGCCAGCTCACGAACTAGCGGGGGCACAGATACGCAGTATTTT.

The V call is TRBV6-5, the J call TRBJ1-6; D is undetermined. This CDR3 has 15 amino acids. Germline V lookup: CDR1 MNHEY, CDR2 SVGAGI. The V end lost 5 bases, the J end lost 0 bases, and 8 bases lay between the germline ends. The chain's CDR3 is CASSQTSSYNSPLHF. The CDR3 bases are TGTGCCAGCAGTCAGACTAGCTCCTATAATTCACCCCTCCACTTT.

V is TRBV27 and J is TRBJ2-7; the D is unclear. V shed 8 bases and J shed 3 bases, with 5 bases lying between them. The CDR3 totals 10 residues. Germline-derived CDR1 and CDR2 are MNHEY and SMNVEV (reference sequence). The CDR3 DNA reads as TGTGCCAGCCTTCTCTACGAGCAGTACTTC. This encodes CASLLYEQYF.